The 6 T cell receptor beta chains reported below all come from one sample, sequenced in a study of blood T cells in healthy people across ages. It was with a sample-barcoded 5' primer and a J-beta primer mix that a second PCR of roughly 7 to 12 cycles was run. TCRdb used MiXCR to reprocess the 5' RACE reads, holding one entry per CDR3 protein. The sample yields about 690,000 distinct CDR3 sequences, over 40% seen once. Sequenced sample: blood. The receptors come from an older man in good health.

This clonotype was seen more than once but under ten times. The germline gene is not matched at one end of the junction; a read error may be the cause. This chain uses TRBV6-2 or TRBV6-3 with TRBJ2-1; D not certain. Germline-derived CDR1 and CDR2 are MNHEY and SVGEGT. CDR3 length equals 15 residues. Here the CDR3 reads CASSYLLAGYSEQFF. The DNA of the CDR3 is TGTGCCAGCAGTTACCTCTTAGCCGGGTACAGTGAGCAGTTCTTC.

The chain combines TRBV3-1 with TRBJ2-5; 14 bases match TRBD2. Germline V CDR1 and CDR2: LGHDT, YNNKEL (reference sequence). The CDR3 is 16 amino acids. Trimming at V came to 4 bases and at J to 11 bases, leaving 12 bases not matched to a gene. DNA for the CDR3: TGTGCCAGCAGCCTAGGGACTAGCGGGGGCCCGGGGGAGCAGTACTTC. It encodes CASSLGTSGGPGEQYF.

The chain couples TRBV3-1 to TRBJ2-1; 10 bases are shared with TRBD2. This CDR3 has 14 residues. Germline CDR1 and CDR2: LGHDT and YNNKEL (reference sequence). V lost 7 bases to trimming and J lost 5 bases; unmatched junction nucleotides: 5. As DNA, the CDR3 is TGTGCCAGCATGGAACTAGCGGGGAACAATGAGCAGTTCTTC. Its translation is CASMELAGNNEQFF.

CDR3 residues: CSARDQGQMGNTIYF. CDR3 sequence (DNA): TGCAGTGCTAGAGATCAGGGACAAATGGGAAACACCATATATTTT. This chain links TRBV20-1 with TRBJ1-3; a weak D match, TRBD1 (6 bases). CDR3 size: 15 residues. The germline CDR1 and CDR2 sequences are DFQATT and SNEGSKA (reference sequence). The ends were cut back, 0 bases at V and 4 bases at J, with 13 bases in the middle.

In this sample, this clonotype turned up once. The gene calls are TRBV28 and TRBJ2-1; the match to TRBD1 covers 7 bases. Germline V lookup: CDR1 MDHEN, CDR2 SYDVKM. V lost 5 bases, J lost 7 bases, and 17 bases stayed unmatched. The CDR3 runs to 17 residues. The CDR3 bases are TGTGCCAGCAGTGTTCAATCGGGACAGAGGTTGGTAAATGAGCAGTTCTTC. Translated, it gives CASSVQSGQRLVNEQFF.

This clonotype was picked up a small number of times. CDR3 DNA sequence: TGTGCCAGCAGACTGACACTCTACAATGAGCAGTTCTTC. It codes for CASRLTLYNEQFF. J is TRBJ2-1 and V is TRBV6-5, with unresolved D. This CDR3 comprises 13 residues. CDR1 MNHEY and CDR2 SVGAGI come from the germline V gene. Deletions cut 6 bases from V and 3 bases from J, with 9 bases between.